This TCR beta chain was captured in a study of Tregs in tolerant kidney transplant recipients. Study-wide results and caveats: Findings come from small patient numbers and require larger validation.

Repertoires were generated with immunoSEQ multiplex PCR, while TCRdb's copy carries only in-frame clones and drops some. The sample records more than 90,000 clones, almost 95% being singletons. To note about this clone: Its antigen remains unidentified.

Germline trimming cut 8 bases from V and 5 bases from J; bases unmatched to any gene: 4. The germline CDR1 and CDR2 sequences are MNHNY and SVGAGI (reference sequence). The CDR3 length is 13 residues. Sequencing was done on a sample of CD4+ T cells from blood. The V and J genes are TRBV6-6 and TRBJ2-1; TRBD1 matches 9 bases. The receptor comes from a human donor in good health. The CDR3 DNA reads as TGTGCCAGCGGGACAGGGATCCACAATGAGCAGTTCTTC. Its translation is CASGTGIHNEQFF.